These T cell receptor beta chains were read from a single sample in a study of control samples from healthy donors and cancer patients. Profiled with immunoSEQ multiplex PCR; TCRdb holds only in-frame clones, not every one. This sample has roughly 76,000 clones; 94% occur once, and the top ten carry 6.2%. Sequenced: blood. The receptors derive from a woman in her thirties or forties in good health. CDR3s include the opening cysteine and the closing phenylalanine or tryptophan. The D gene is left open where the match is weak. The listing skips clone size in some rows; elsewhere it reads once, few, many or a size class.

size: -; length: 15; J: TRBJ1-1; D: -; V: TRBV4-1; DNA: TGCGCCAGCAGCCCAGAGGGGGGGGCGAACACTGAAGCTTTCTTT; CDR3: CASSPEGGANTEAFF
size: -; length: 12; J: TRBJ2-1; D: -; V: TRBV2; DNA: TGTGCCAGCAGGGGTAGCGGCAATGAGCAGTTCTTC; CDR3: CASRGSGNEQFF
size: -; length: 13; J: TRBJ2-1; D: -; V: TRBV20-1; DNA: TGCAGTGCTAGTCCCCAGAACTACAATGAGCAGTTCTTC; CDR3: CSASPQNYNEQFF
size: -; length: 16; J: TRBJ1-4; D: TRBD1; V: TRBV4-2; DNA: TGTGCCAGCAGCCACCTTGGGGACAGGGAGAATGAAAAACTGTTTTTT; CDR3: CASSHLGDRENEKLFF
size: -; length: 12; J: TRBJ2-2; D: -; V: TRBV7-9; DNA: TGTGCCAGCAGCTCCCTGGGGGGGGAGCTGTTTTTT; CDR3: CASSSLGGELFF
size: -; length: 14; J: TRBJ2-5; D: -; V: TRBV28; DNA: TGTGCCAGCAGTTTAAGAATGTTCCGGGAGACCCAGTACTTC; CDR3: CASSLRMFRETQYF
size: -; length: 13; J: TRBJ1-2; D: -; V: TRBV2; DNA: TGTGCCAGCATTTTCGCAGGAAACTATGGCTACACCTTC; CDR3: CASIFAGNYGYTF
size: -; length: 10; J: TRBJ1-2; D: -; V: TRBV29-1; DNA: TGCAGCGTTGAGTGGGGTGGCTACACCTTC; CDR3: CSVEWGGYTF
size: -; length: 13; J: TRBJ1-1; D: -; V: TRBV7-9; DNA: TGTGCCAGCAGCAAGGACAGAAACACTGAAGCTTTCTTT; CDR3: CASSKDRNTEAFF
size: -; length: 13; J: TRBJ1-6; D: -; V: TRBV6-5; DNA: TGTGCCAGCAGTTCCAAAAATAATTCACCCCTCCACTTT; CDR3: CASSSKNNSPLHF
size: -; length: 15; J: TRBJ1-4; D: -; V: TRBV7-2; DNA: TGTGCCAGCAGCTCCCGCCCCGGGTCTAATGAAAAACTGTTTTTT; CDR3: CASSSRPGSNEKLFF
size: -; length: 13; J: TRBJ1-2; D: -; V: TRBV9; DNA: TGTGCCAGCAGCGCACTCTCAATTGGGGCGTACACCTTC; CDR3: CASSALSIGAYTF
size: -; length: 15; J: TRBJ2-7; D: TRBD2; V: TRBV6-5; DNA: TGTGCCAGCAGGCAGGGACTAGGGAGTTCCTACGAGCAGTACTTC; CDR3: CASRQGLGSSYEQYF
size: -; length: 13; J: TRBJ2-7; D: TRBD2; V: TRBV27; DNA: TGTGCCAGCAGTTTAGGGACTAACTACGAGCAGTACTTC; CDR3: CASSLGTNYEQYF
size: -; length: 14; J: TRBJ2-4; D: TRBD1; V: TRBV30; DNA: TGTGCCTGGAGTGCAGGGGGCGCGAGGGACATTCAGTACTTC; CDR3: CAWSAGGARDIQYF
size: -; length: 15; J: TRBJ2-3; D: TRBD2; V: TRBV5-1; DNA: TGCGCCAGCAGCCCCGGGACTAGCGGGGGTCGTACGCAGTATTTT; CDR3: CASSPGTSGGRTQYF
size: -; length: 14; J: TRBJ2-1; D: TRBD1; V: TRBV5-6; DNA: TGTGCCAGCAGCCCCGGGACAGGGATCAATGAGCAGTTCTTC; CDR3: CASSPGTGINEQFF
size: -; length: 13; J: TRBJ2-7; D: TRBD1; V: TRBV2; DNA: TGTGCCAGCAGTGGACAGGGCACCTACGAGCAGTACTTC; CDR3: CASSGQGTYEQYF
size: -; length: 12; J: TRBJ1-1; D: -; V: TRBV7-9; DNA: TGTGCCAGCAGCTTATATTGGACTGAAGCTTTCTTT; CDR3: CASSLYWTEAFF
size: -; length: 13; J: TRBJ2-1; D: -; V: TRBV7-9; DNA: TGTGCCAGCAGCTTGAACCGGTACAATGAGCAGTTCTTC; CDR3: CASSLNRYNEQFF
size: once; length: 14; J: TRBJ2-2; D: -; V: TRBV6-6; DNA: TGTGCCAGCAGTTACGAGGGAACCACCGGGGAGCTGTTTTTT; CDR3: CASSYEGTTGELFF
size: -; length: 15; J: TRBJ1-2; D: -; V: TRBV9; DNA: TGTGCCAGCAGCGTAGGGGGGATGGATCTGTCATCCTACACCTTC; CDR3: CASSVGGMDLSSYTF
size: -; length: 16; J: TRBJ1-5; D: -; V: TRBV5-1; DNA: TGCGCCAGCAGCTTAGAGGGACCCGAATTTAATCAGCCCCAGCATTTT; CDR3: CASSLEGPEFNQPQHF
size: -; length: 15; J: TRBJ2-3; D: TRBD2; V: TRBV2; DNA: TGTGCCAGCATTGGACTAGCTGTCAGCACAGATACGCAGTATTTT; CDR3: CASIGLAVSTDTQYF
size: -; length: 11; J: TRBJ2-1; D: -; V: TRBV28; DNA: TGTGCCAGCAGTTCGACAAGGGAGCAGTTCTTC; CDR3: CASSSTREQFF
size: few; length: 14; J: TRBJ2-3; D: -; V: TRBV3-1/TRBV3-2; DNA: TGTGCCAGCAGCCAAGTCGCGTCCACAGATACGCAGTATTTT; CDR3: CASSQVASTDTQYF
size: once; length: 16; J: TRBJ2-5; D: TRBD2; V: TRBV7-7; DNA: TGTGCTAGCAGCCGAAGACTAGCGGGGACCCAAGAGACCCAGTACTTC; CDR3: CASSRRLAGTQETQYF